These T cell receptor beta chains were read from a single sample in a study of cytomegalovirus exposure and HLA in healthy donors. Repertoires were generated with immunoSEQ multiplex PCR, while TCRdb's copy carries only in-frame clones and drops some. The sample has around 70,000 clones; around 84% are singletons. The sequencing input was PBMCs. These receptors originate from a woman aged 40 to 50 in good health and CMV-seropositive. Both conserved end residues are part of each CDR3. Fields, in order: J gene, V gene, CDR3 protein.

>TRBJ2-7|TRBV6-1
CASKTTQGLSYEQYF
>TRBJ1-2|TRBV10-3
CAIRDRANYGYTF
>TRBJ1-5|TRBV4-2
CANSQDHTDQPQHF
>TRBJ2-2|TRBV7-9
CAAGGTGELFF
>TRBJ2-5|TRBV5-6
CASSLLGEETQYF
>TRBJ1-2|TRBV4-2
CASSQGSGVEGYTF
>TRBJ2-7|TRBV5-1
CASSAQGAGEQYF
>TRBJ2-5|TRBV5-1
CASSLGQGEETQYF
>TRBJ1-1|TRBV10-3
CAISDGTANTEAFF
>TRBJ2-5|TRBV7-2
CASSLVRGGWETQYF
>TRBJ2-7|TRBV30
CAWRSAYEQYF
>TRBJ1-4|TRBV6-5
CASTRDRLASELFF
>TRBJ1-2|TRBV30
CAWSSDTYGYTF
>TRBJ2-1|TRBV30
CAWSVDGGPYNEQFF
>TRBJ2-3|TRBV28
CASSGQGSDTQYF
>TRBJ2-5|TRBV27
CASSSPEGTQYF
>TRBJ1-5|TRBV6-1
CASTPRGGNQPQHF
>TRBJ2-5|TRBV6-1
CASKLFRQVKETQYF
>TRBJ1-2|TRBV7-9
CASSSDRGSYTF
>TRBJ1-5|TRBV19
CASSIDRSNQPQHF
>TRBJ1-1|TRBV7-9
CASSQDLEGGGTEAFF
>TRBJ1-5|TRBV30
CAWSTPGGSNQPQHF
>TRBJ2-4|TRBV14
CASSRKTGLGAKNIQYF
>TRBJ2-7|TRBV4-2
CASSQESQGVYEQYF
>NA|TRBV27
CASSSTSGSYEQYF
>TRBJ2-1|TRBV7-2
CASSGPGVEQFF
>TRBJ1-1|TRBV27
CASSLSGQGGTEAFF
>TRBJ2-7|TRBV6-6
CASSASGTGSDEQYF
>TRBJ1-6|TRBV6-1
CASREGVFASSPLHF
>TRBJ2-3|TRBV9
CASSPRGRGADTQYF
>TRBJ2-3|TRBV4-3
CASSQDGLAGASSTDTQYF
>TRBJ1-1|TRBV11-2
CASSLVFGTGSAAFF
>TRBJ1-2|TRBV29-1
CSVEDRGLENGYTF
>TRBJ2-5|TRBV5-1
CASQRTSGKETQYF
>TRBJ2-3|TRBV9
CASSARLAGSTDTQYF
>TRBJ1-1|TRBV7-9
CSSSPGQETEAFF
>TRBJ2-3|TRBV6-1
CASSEGLAPALDTQYF
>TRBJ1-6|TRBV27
CASSWTAGSSPLHF
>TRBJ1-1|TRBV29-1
CSVVPGGGTEAFF
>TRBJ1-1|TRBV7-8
CASTLRGGDTEAFF
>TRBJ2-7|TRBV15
CATSRDRGGQNEQYF
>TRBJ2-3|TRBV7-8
CASSPAGTATDTQYF
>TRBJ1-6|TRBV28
CASSLYRGGGEGLHF
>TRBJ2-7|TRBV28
CASSLGGNYEQYF
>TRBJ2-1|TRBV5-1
CASSLARAGGIGRNEQFF
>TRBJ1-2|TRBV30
CAWENLRNYGYTF
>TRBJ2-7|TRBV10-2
CASSDVGQGAEQYF
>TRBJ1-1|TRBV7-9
CASSLPQGMGAFF
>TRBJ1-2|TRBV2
CASSGDRIYGYTF
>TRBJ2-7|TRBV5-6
CASSPTGRYEQYF
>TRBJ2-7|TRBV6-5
CASSYSTGPEQYF
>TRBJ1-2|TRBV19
CASTTRGRQGWFYGYTF